These T cell receptor beta chains were read from a single sample in a study of T-cell memory formation after mild COVID-19. TCRdb recomputed calls from the 5' RACE reads with MiXCR, one row per CDR3 protein. This table holds about 430,000 distinct CDR3 sequences, 24% found once. The sequenced material came from PBMCs or a T cell subset sorted from them (not recorded which). Receptors were obtained from an adult woman who had mild COVID-19 (a few samples of this study predate the infection). Cell type and time point are not known. Each CDR3 is given without its conserved first and last residue. A D gene is named only where the DNA matches it firmly.

j_gene: TRBJ2-7
v_gene: TRBV12-3/TRBV12-4
d_gene: NA
CDR3aa: ASSLLAISSYEQY

j_gene: TRBJ2-1
v_gene: TRBV5-6
d_gene: NA
CDR3aa: ASSLGVGLSINNEQF

j_gene: TRBJ2-7
v_gene: TRBV15
d_gene: NA
CDR3aa: ATSRSRGSYEQY

j_gene: TRBJ1-1
v_gene: TRBV15
d_gene: NA
CDR3aa: ATSRDHLNTEAL

j_gene: TRBJ2-1
v_gene: TRBV27
d_gene: NA
CDR3aa: ASSLALPLSYEQF

j_gene: TRBJ2-5
v_gene: TRBV7-8
d_gene: NA
CDR3aa: ASSWGPGERGETQY

j_gene: TRBJ1-5
v_gene: TRBV12-3/TRBV12-4
d_gene: NA
CDR3aa: ASSLGRDQPQH

j_gene: TRBJ2-6
v_gene: TRBV6-2/TRBV6-3
d_gene: NA
CDR3aa: ASSSRRGANVLT

j_gene: TRBJ2-1
v_gene: TRBV7-9
d_gene: TRBD2
CDR3aa: ASSMRTSGFNEQF

j_gene: TRBJ1-1
v_gene: TRBV4-1
d_gene: NA
CDR3aa: ASSWGLSTEAF

j_gene: TRBJ2-5
v_gene: TRBV11-3
d_gene: TRBD2
CDR3aa: ASSVTSGERETQY

j_gene: TRBJ2-2
v_gene: TRBV30
d_gene: NA
CDR3aa: AVDSKDVRTGELF

j_gene: TRBJ1-1
v_gene: TRBV7-9
d_gene: NA
CDR3aa: ASSVNTEAF

j_gene: TRBJ1-2
v_gene: TRBV5-5
d_gene: NA
CDR3aa: ASSLATGKST

j_gene: TRBJ2-4
v_gene: TRBV6-2/TRBV6-3
d_gene: NA
CDR3aa: ASRSQGLAKNIQY

j_gene: TRBJ2-3
v_gene: TRBV20-1
d_gene: NA
CDR3aa: SARELGSTDTQY

j_gene: TRBJ2-1
v_gene: TRBV5-1
d_gene: NA
CDR3aa: ASSRPGGSDNEQF

j_gene: TRBJ2-1
v_gene: TRBV6-6
d_gene: TRBD2
CDR3aa: ASSIGLAGVPEQF

j_gene: TRBJ2-2
v_gene: TRBV5-1
d_gene: NA
CDR3aa: ASSLGFLAANTGELF

j_gene: TRBJ2-7
v_gene: TRBV5-1
d_gene: TRBD1
CDR3aa: ASSSVAQQGAYEQY

j_gene: TRBJ2-7
v_gene: TRBV4-3
d_gene: NA
CDR3aa: ASSQVSGGGVVNEQY

j_gene: TRBJ2-1
v_gene: TRBV30
d_gene: TRBD1
CDR3aa: AWSSGQGDGEQF

j_gene: TRBJ1-2
v_gene: TRBV15
d_gene: TRBD1
CDR3aa: ATSSRQGYYGYT

j_gene: TRBJ2-3
v_gene: TRBV12-3/TRBV12-4
d_gene: TRBD2
CDR3aa: ASSITSGGINTQY

j_gene: TRBJ2-1
v_gene: TRBV24-1
d_gene: TRBD2
CDR3aa: ATSDSQHSGTRIGNEQF

j_gene: TRBJ2-1
v_gene: TRBV18
d_gene: NA
CDR3aa: ASSPPTKSSYNEQF

j_gene: TRBJ2-2
v_gene: TRBV12-3/TRBV12-4
d_gene: TRBD2
CDR3aa: ASSSGLAGTGELF

j_gene: TRBJ2-1
v_gene: TRBV4-3
d_gene: TRBD2
CDR3aa: ASSLRDPGTSSYNEQF

j_gene: TRBJ2-5
v_gene: TRBV7-2
d_gene: NA
CDR3aa: ASSLGGVGETQY

j_gene: TRBJ2-6
v_gene: TRBV7-9
d_gene: TRBD2
CDR3aa: ASSLSGGNFGANVLT

j_gene: TRBJ2-7
v_gene: TRBV12-3/TRBV12-4
d_gene: TRBD1
CDR3aa: ASSFRTGTASYEQY

j_gene: TRBJ1-6
v_gene: TRBV28
d_gene: NA
CDR3aa: ASSLYPSENNSPLH

j_gene: TRBJ1-2
v_gene: TRBV7-9
d_gene: NA
CDR3aa: ASSFQGPRNYGYT

j_gene: TRBJ1-3
v_gene: TRBV5-1
d_gene: NA
CDR3aa: ASSLDRVKGGNTIY

j_gene: TRBJ1-2
v_gene: TRBV9
d_gene: NA
CDR3aa: ASSEDSVGESYGYT

j_gene: TRBJ2-2
v_gene: TRBV4-1
d_gene: NA
CDR3aa: ASSQDANTGELF

j_gene: TRBJ2-2
v_gene: TRBV30
d_gene: NA
CDR3aa: AWSVLTGSNTGELF

j_gene: TRBJ1-1
v_gene: TRBV7-3
d_gene: NA
CDR3aa: ASSATITNQAF

j_gene: TRBJ2-1
v_gene: TRBV7-6
d_gene: NA
CDR3aa: ASSLAGGNGINEQF

j_gene: TRBJ2-3
v_gene: TRBV29-1
d_gene: NA
CDR3aa: SVEGRAGLWTDTQY

j_gene: TRBJ2-3
v_gene: TRBV27
d_gene: TRBD1
CDR3aa: ASSTNRGTSTDTQY

j_gene: TRBJ2-7
v_gene: TRBV5-1
d_gene: TRBD1
CDR3aa: ASSLDVGGNEQY

j_gene: TRBJ2-7
v_gene: TRBV28
d_gene: NA
CDR3aa: ASSPYSGRVYEQY

j_gene: TRBJ1-5
v_gene: TRBV12-3/TRBV12-4
d_gene: NA
CDR3aa: ASSFGQPQH

j_gene: TRBJ2-1
v_gene: TRBV6-2/TRBV6-3
d_gene: NA
CDR3aa: ASSLRDTSYNEQF

j_gene: TRBJ2-3
v_gene: TRBV7-9
d_gene: NA
CDR3aa: ASSSRAFTSTDTQY

j_gene: TRBJ1-3
v_gene: TRBV20-1
d_gene: NA
CDR3aa: SARLGVENTIY

j_gene: TRBJ1-3
v_gene: TRBV20-1
d_gene: NA
CDR3aa: SAPNARERTSGNTIY

j_gene: TRBJ2-1
v_gene: TRBV20-1
d_gene: TRBD2
CDR3aa: SAPLAGDGRNEQF

j_gene: TRBJ2-1
v_gene: TRBV25-1
d_gene: NA
CDR3aa: ASSEGGLGFNEQF

j_gene: TRBJ1-2
v_gene: TRBV7-8
d_gene: TRBD1
CDR3aa: ASSFTSTGAGYT

j_gene: TRBJ2-5
v_gene: TRBV4-1
d_gene: TRBD2
CDR3aa: ASSQEGSGGGSRETQY

j_gene: TRBJ2-7
v_gene: TRBV2
d_gene: TRBD2
CDR3aa: ASRDGLAGGREQY